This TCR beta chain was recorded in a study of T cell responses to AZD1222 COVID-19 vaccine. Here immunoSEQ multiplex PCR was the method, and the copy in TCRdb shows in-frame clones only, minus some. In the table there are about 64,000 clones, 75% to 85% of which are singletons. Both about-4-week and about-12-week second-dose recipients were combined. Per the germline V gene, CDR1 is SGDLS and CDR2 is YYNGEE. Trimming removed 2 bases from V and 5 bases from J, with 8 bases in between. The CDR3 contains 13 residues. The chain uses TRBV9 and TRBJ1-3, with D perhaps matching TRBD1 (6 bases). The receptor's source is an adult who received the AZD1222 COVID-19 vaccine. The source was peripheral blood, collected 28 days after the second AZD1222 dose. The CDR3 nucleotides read TGTGCCAGCAGCGTTCAGGGGCGAAACACCATATATTTT. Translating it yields CASSVQGRNTIYF.